The 11 T cell receptor beta chains presented below share a single source sample, sequenced in a study of blood T cell repertoires in COVID-19. Method: immunoSEQ multiplex PCR; TCRdb's copy keeps in-frame clones and lacks some. The data contain some 88,000 clones, about nine tenths of them singletons. Material for sequencing was peripheral blood. Receptors originate from a human donor with active COVID-19. The donor label of this sample is uncertain.

V usage is TRBV19 and J usage is TRBJ1-3; a possible D gene is TRBD1 (5 bases). The CDR3 has 19 residues. CDR1 and CDR2 from the germline V gene are LNHDA and SQIVND (reference sequence). Trimming took off 0 bases at V and 0 bases at J, with 18 bases between the two ends. CDR3 loop: CASSIDPDIDDSSGNTIYF. The CDR3 DNA is TGTGCCAGTAGTATAGACCCGGACATCGACGACAGCTCTGGAAACACCATATATTTT. Based on the CDR3 plus reference TRBV19 and TRBJ1-3, the full variable domain is DGGITQSPKYLFRKEGQNVTLSCEQNLNHDAMYWYRQDPGQGLRLIYYSQIVNDFQKGDIAEGYSVSREKKESFPLTVTSAQKNPTAFYLCASSIDPDIDDSSGNTIYFGEGSWLTVV.

V gene TRBV6-2 or TRBV6-3 combines with J gene TRBJ2-2; D is possibly TRBD1 (5 bases). The CDR3 sequence is 15 residues long. V was pared by 2 bases and J by 0 bases, with 7 bases between. CDR1 and CDR2 (germline): MNHEY, SVGEGT. The CDR3 loop reads CASSYGASNTGELFF. The CDR3 DNA reads as TGTGCCAGCAGTTACGGGGCTTCGAACACCGGGGAGCTGTTTTTT.

The CDR3 is CASSLVSGGRGRNEQYF. In DNA form, the CDR3 reads TGTGCCAGCAGCTTAGTATCGGGAGGCAGGGGGCGGAACGAGCAGTACTTC. The chain links TRBV7-2 to TRBJ2-7, with D possibly matching TRBD1 (8 bases). Trimming shortened V by 1 base and J by 5 bases, and 21 bases separated the two germline ends. The germline V gene has CDR1 SGHTA and CDR2 FQGNSA. This CDR3 is built from 17 residues.

J is TRBJ2-1 and V is TRBV7-9, with TRBD2 matching over 14 bases. This CDR3 spans 17 amino acids. The V gene end was trimmed by 6 bases and the J gene end by 6 bases; junction bases not matched to a gene: 10. Germline V gives CDR1 SEHNR, CDR2 FQNEAQ (reference sequence). CDR3 sequence (DNA): TGTGCCAGCAGACCGACTAGCGGGGGGGCGCGGGTCAATGAGCAGTTCTTC. It encodes CASRPTSGGARVNEQFF.

The chain recombines TRBV4-1 with TRBJ2-3; 8 bases align to TRBD1. This CDR3 spans 16 amino acids. J gave up 2 bases and V 4 bases, and 8 bases lay outside the gene matches. The germline gives CDR1 MGHRA, CDR2 YSYEKL. Here the CDR3 reads CASSPYPGQDTDTQYF. The CDR3 DNA follows: TGCGCCAGCAGCCCCTACCCGGGACAGGACACAGATACGCAGTATTTT.

The chain uses TRBV12-2 and TRBJ2-3; the table gives TRBD1 as D, unverified against the DNA. TRBV12-2 is a pseudogene. This CDR3 spans 16 amino acids. The CDR3 sequence: CASRLPTTPRTDTQYF. The DNA for the CDR3 is TGTGCAAGTCGCCTCCCGACAACCCCACGCACAGATACGCAGTATTTT.

The V gene is TRBV6-5, the J gene TRBJ1-2; TRBD1 matches 7 bases. Germline-derived CDR1 and CDR2 are MNHEY and SVGAGI. V shed 6 bases and J 4 bases; nucleotides not matched to a gene: 5. This CDR3 is built from 13 residues. Here the CDR3 DNA reads TGTGCCAGCAGGGGGGGACAGACCTATGGCTACACCTTC. This sequence encodes CASRGGQTYGYTF.

The chain is built from TRBV24-1 and TRBJ2-7, with 7 bases matching TRBD2. Germline V gives CDR1 KGHDR, CDR2 SFDVKD. The CDR3 totals 15 residues. V shed 3 bases and J 1 base; nucleotides not matched to a gene: 5. The CDR3 nucleotides are TGTGCCACCAGTGATAGGCGGGGGAGGTCCTACGAGCAGTACTTC. Its protein product is CATSDRRGRSYEQYF.

The chain joins TRBV5-6 to TRBJ1-1; D is unresolved. Per germline, CDR1 SGHDT and CDR2 YYEEEE. This CDR3 is 13 amino acids long. Trimming shortened V by 1 base and J by 4 bases, and 8 bases separated the two germline ends. The CDR3 bases are TGTGCCAGCAGCTTGAAGCGGGGCACTGAAGCTTTCTTT. The encoded protein is CASSLKRGTEAFF.

V gene TRBV6-5 combines with J gene TRBJ2-3; maybe TRBD2 (5 bases). The CDR3 contains 13 residues. V was cut by 4 bases and J by 6 bases, with 11 bases left in between. Per germline, CDR1 MNHEY and CDR2 SVGAGI. The DNA for the CDR3 is TGTGCCAGCAGTTCCCACGGGGAGGATACGCAGTATTTT. Protein: CASSSHGEDTQYF.

The CDR3 DNA follows: TGTGCCAGCAGTTTACCGGGACAGCAAGAGACCCAGTACTTC. Residues: CASSLPGQQETQYF. This sequence joins TRBV5-4 and TRBJ2-5; TRBD1 agrees at 7 bases. Germline CDR1 SGHNT, CDR2 YYREEE (reference sequence). V lost 5 bases, J lost 2 bases, and 6 bases stayed unmatched. The CDR3 totals 14 residues.